This is a list of T cell receptor beta chains from one sample in a study of blood T cell repertoires in COVID-19. TCRdb's copy holds only in-frame clones and misses some; the assay was immunoSEQ multiplex PCR. The sample lists a few hundred thousand clones; 80% to 85% were seen once. Sequenced sample: PBMCs or T cells enriched from blood (not recorded which). These receptor sequences come from a middle-aged woman who had recovered from COVID-19. CDR3s include the opening cysteine and the closing phenylalanine or tryptophan. A D gene is named only where the DNA matches it firmly. Size values are once, few and many counts, or a class for expanded clones, and some rows have none.

d_gene: TRBD2; abundance: -; v_gene: TRBV24-1; j_gene: TRBJ2-5; CDR3aa: CATSEGGRGGETQYF; CDR3nt: TGTGCCACCAGTGAAGGGGGACGGGGGGGAGAGACCCAGTACTTC
d_gene: -; abundance: -; v_gene: TRBV5-4; j_gene: TRBJ2-2; CDR3aa: CASSTGGPRGTGELFF; CDR3nt: TGTGCCAGCAGTACCGGAGGGCCTAGGGGCACCGGGGAGCTGTTTTTT
d_gene: TRBD1; abundance: -; v_gene: TRBV6-2/TRBV6-3; j_gene: TRBJ2-7; CDR3aa: CASTPGGASVYEQYF; CDR3nt: TGTGCCAGCACCCCAGGGGGAGCGTCGGTCTACGAGCAGTACTTC
d_gene: -; abundance: -; v_gene: TRBV3-1/TRBV3-2; j_gene: TRBJ1-4; CDR3aa: CASSTQGSGKLFF; CDR3nt: TGTGCCAGCAGCACTCAGGGATCGGGAAAACTGTTTTTT
d_gene: -; abundance: -; v_gene: TRBV5-1; j_gene: TRBJ2-6; CDR3aa: CASSLATSSGANVLTF; CDR3nt: TGCGCCAGCAGCTTGGCAACTAGCTCTGGGGCCAACGTCCTGACTTTC
d_gene: TRBD1; abundance: -; v_gene: TRBV5-1; j_gene: TRBJ1-3; CDR3aa: CASSPGPDRGENTIYF; CDR3nt: TGCGCCAGCAGCCCGGGACCTGACAGGGGCGAAAACACCATATATTTT
d_gene: -; abundance: once; v_gene: TRBV6-1; j_gene: TRBJ2-7; CDR3aa: CASRLQGPTYEQYF; CDR3nt: TGTGCCAGCAGACTACAGGGTCCGACCTACGAGCAGTACTTC
d_gene: -; abundance: once; v_gene: TRBV11-2; j_gene: TRBJ2-2; CDR3aa: CTSSLDPSTGELFF; CDR3nt: TGTACCAGCAGCTTAGACCCGTCGACCGGGGAGCTGTTTTTT
d_gene: TRBD2; abundance: -; v_gene: TRBV19; j_gene: TRBJ2-4; CDR3aa: CASSIGGRVPNIQYF; CDR3nt: TGTGCCAGTAGTATAGGCGGGAGGGTGCCAAACATTCAGTACTTC
d_gene: -; abundance: -; v_gene: TRBV10-3; j_gene: TRBJ1-1; CDR3aa: CAISDRVDTEAFF; CDR3nt: TGTGCCATCAGTGACAGGGTGGACACTGAAGCTTTCTTT
d_gene: TRBD2; abundance: -; v_gene: TRBV18; j_gene: TRBJ2-5; CDR3aa: CASSPPGLGETQYF; CDR3nt: TGTGCCAGCTCACCACCGGGACTAGGAGAGACCCAGTACTTC
d_gene: -; abundance: -; v_gene: TRBV12-3/TRBV12-4; j_gene: TRBJ2-7; CDR3aa: CASSPLGGEQYF; CDR3nt: TGTGCCAGCAGTCCGTTAGGGGGCGAGCAGTACTTC
d_gene: -; abundance: -; v_gene: TRBV6-1; j_gene: TRBJ2-5; CDR3aa: CASSEARSRGLPETQYF; CDR3nt: TGTGCCAGCAGTGAAGCGAGGAGCAGGGGCCTTCCAGAGACCCAGTACTTC
d_gene: TRBD2; abundance: -; v_gene: TRBV19; j_gene: TRBJ2-7; CDR3aa: CASSITRGLAGGRYEQYF; CDR3nt: TGTGCCAGTAGTATCACAAGGGGACTAGCGGGAGGTCGTTATGAGCAGTACTTC
d_gene: -; abundance: -; v_gene: TRBV28; j_gene: TRBJ1-4; CDR3aa: CASSLPVGANEKLFF; CDR3nt: TGTGCCAGCAGTCTACCGGTAGGGGCTAATGAAAAACTGTTTTTT
d_gene: TRBD2; abundance: few; v_gene: TRBV7-2; j_gene: TRBJ2-7; CDR3aa: CASSFEGGTYEQYF; CDR3nt: TGTGCCAGCAGCTTCGAGGGAGGGACCTACGAGCAGTACTTC
d_gene: TRBD1; abundance: -; v_gene: TRBV5-1; j_gene: TRBJ1-3; CDR3aa: CASSSPGQGPYSGNTIYF; CDR3nt: TGCGCCAGCAGCAGCCCGGGACAGGGGCCCTACTCTGGAAACACCATATATTTT
d_gene: -; abundance: -; v_gene: TRBV3-1/TRBV3-2; j_gene: TRBJ1-1; CDR3aa: CASSESGGNTEAFF; CDR3nt: TGTGCCAGCAGCGAAAGCGGGGGAAACACTGAAGCTTTCTTT
d_gene: -; abundance: -; v_gene: TRBV7-3; j_gene: TRBJ1-2; CDR3aa: CASSLNTAAGYTF; CDR3nt: TGTGCCAGCAGCCTCAACACAGCCGCTGGCTACACCTTC
d_gene: -; abundance: -; v_gene: TRBV9; j_gene: TRBJ1-6; CDR3aa: CASSVDVAGSQFNSPLHF; CDR3nt: TGTGCCAGCAGCGTAGACGTGGCCGGGAGTCAGTTTAATTCACCCCTCCACTTT
d_gene: TRBD1; abundance: -; v_gene: TRBV19; j_gene: TRBJ2-3; CDR3aa: CASSTPGTGGRTQYF; CDR3nt: TGTGCCAGTAGTACCCCCGGGACAGGGGGCCGGACGCAGTATTTT
d_gene: -; abundance: -; v_gene: TRBV19; j_gene: TRBJ1-1; CDR3aa: CASSIPGSTEAFF; CDR3nt: TGTGCCAGTAGTATTCCGGGTTCCACTGAAGCTTTCTTT
d_gene: -; abundance: -; v_gene: TRBV30; j_gene: TRBJ1-6; CDR3aa: CAWSILPSDSPLHF; CDR3nt: TGTGCCTGGAGTATCCTCCCCTCTGATTCACCCCTCCACTTT
d_gene: -; abundance: -; v_gene: TRBV24-1; j_gene: TRBJ1-2; CDR3aa: CATSDLNGYGYTF; CDR3nt: TGTGCCACCAGTGATTTGAACGGCTATGGCTACACCTTC
d_gene: -; abundance: -; v_gene: TRBV7-9; j_gene: TRBJ2-5; CDR3aa: CASSLGWGRISETQYF; CDR3nt: TGTGCCAGCAGCTTAGGTTGGGGGCGTATTAGTGAGACCCAGTACTTC